This T cell receptor beta chain stems from a study of cytomegalovirus exposure and HLA in healthy donors. Trimming removed 7 bases from V and 5 bases from J, with 17 bases in between. The CDR3 contains 15 residues. Looked up from germline, CDR1 is LNHDA and CDR2 is SQIVND (reference sequence). Study-wide points: The productive fraction for most TCR beta V segments was about 87% or about 30% in an earlier analysis. Accurate HLA-A and HLA-B prediction from TCR beta sequences was reported for most subjects.

To note about this clone: Its antigen remains unknown.

Likely unrecorded immune exposures existed in these nominally healthy donors. With 60 Vbeta and 13 Jbeta primers, the PCR was carried out. Sequenced by immunoSEQ multiplex PCR; TCRdb stores in-frame clones only, minus some. The sample shows tens of thousands of clones, 10% of them seen only once. Sequenced sample: PBMCs. The genes are TRBV19 and TRBJ2-2, with D tentatively TRBD1 (6 bases). This clonotype originated in a man between 60 and 75 years old in good health and CMV-seropositive. The CDR3 sequence: CASTNGDRGTGELFF. The CDR3 region has the DNA TGTGCCAGTACCAACGGGGATAGGGGGACCGGGGAGCTGTTTTTT.